This TCR beta chain is drawn from a study of T-cell memory formation after mild COVID-19. In germline, CDR1 is SGHRS, CDR2 YFSETQ. The CDR3 loop spans 15 amino acids. V dropped 2 bases and J dropped 5 bases, with 16 bases sitting between them. Regarding the study as a whole: The second-wave clones peaking on day 37 were not confirmed as SARS-CoV-2-specific.

Regarding this clonotype: Its antigen is undetermined.

MiXCR was run by TCRdb on the 5' RACE reads, yielding one entry per CDR3 protein. The sample records approximately 560,000 distinct CDR3 sequences, around a sixth being singletons. The sequencing sample was made of PBMCs or a T cell subset sorted from them (not recorded which). The rearrangement uses TRBV5-1 and TRBJ1-1; no reliable D call. The sequence was obtained from an adult woman who had mild COVID-19 (a few samples of this study predate the infection). Cell type and time point are not known. CDR3 protein: CASSFSKFGGTEAFF. The CDR3 DNA sequence: TGCGCCAGCAGCTTTAGTAAGTTCGGAGGGACTGAAGCTTTCTTT.